This paragraph covers one T cell receptor beta chain sequence. It was with a sample-barcoded 5' primer and a J-beta primer mix that a second PCR of about 6 to 12 cycles was run. There were at least 2.5 million CDR3-containing paired-end reads obtained from each sample. TCRdb recomputed calls from the 5' RACE reads with MiXCR, one row per CDR3 protein. The sample records approximately 760,000 distinct CDR3 sequences, 25% being singletons. This entry comes from a study of blood T cells in healthy people across ages. The CDR3 runs to 16 residues. Germline V gene sequence: CDR1 MNHEY, CDR2 SVGEGT. V gave up 5 bases and J gave up 0 bases; unmatched junction bases: 9. This same sample was also taken into another study, of T cells of mothers and their children. From that paper: Thymic selection, a shaping force on TCR recombination output, acts similarly in related and unrelated pairs.

This chain joins TRBV6-2 or TRBV6-3 and TRBJ2-5; 7 nucleotides agree with TRBD2. This sequence originates from a boy between 10 and 17 years old in good health. Sequenced input: blood. CDR3: CASSPGLTSNQETQYF. The CDR3 region has the DNA TGTGCCAGCAGTCCAGGCCTGACTAGCAACCAAGAGACCCAGTACTTC.